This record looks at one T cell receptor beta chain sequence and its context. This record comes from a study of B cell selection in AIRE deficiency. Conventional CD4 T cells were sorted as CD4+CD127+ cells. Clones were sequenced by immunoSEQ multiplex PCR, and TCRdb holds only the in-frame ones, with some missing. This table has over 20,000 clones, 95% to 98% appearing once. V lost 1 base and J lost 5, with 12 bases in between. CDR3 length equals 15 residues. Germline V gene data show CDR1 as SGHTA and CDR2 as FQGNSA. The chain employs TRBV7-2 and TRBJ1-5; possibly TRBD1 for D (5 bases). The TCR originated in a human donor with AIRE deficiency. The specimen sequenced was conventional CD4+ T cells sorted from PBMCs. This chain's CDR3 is CASSLGVVGDQPQHF. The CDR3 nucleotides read TGTGCCAGCAGCTTAGGAGTCGTAGGGGATCAGCCCCAGCATTTT.